This TCR beta chain was sequenced for a study of identical twins. TCRdb redid the calling of the 5' RACE reads with MiXCR, one entry per CDR3 protein. The repertoire holds 450,000 or so distinct CDR3 sequences, with 14% as singletons. The germline V gene encodes CDR1 MNHEY and CDR2 SMNVEV (reference sequence). With V trimmed by 8 bases and J by 0 bases, 6 bases remained unmatched. The length of the CDR3 is 15 residues. The same data also contributed to another study, on yellow fever vaccine responses in identical twins.

The receptor was isolated from a woman in her late teens or twenties in good health. This chain joins TRBV27 and TRBJ2-4; 8 positions agree with TRBD1. The sample comprised CD4+ T cells sorted from blood. The DNA for the CDR3 is TGTGCCAGCGGAACGACAGGGGTAGCCAAAAACATTCAGTACTTC. Translated: CASGTTGVAKNIQYF.